The 27 T cell receptor beta chains listed next were all sequenced from one sample in a study of OX40 agonist ivuxolimab in advanced cancers. Clones were sequenced by immunoSEQ multiplex PCR, and TCRdb holds only the in-frame ones, with some missing. The sample contains about 83,000 clones, over 75% of which appear only once. The sample was CD4+ or CD8+ T cells sorted from blood, taken in a trial of the OX40 agonist ivuxolimab. The receptors stem from an adult with an advanced solid tumor such as melanoma, head and neck, liver or kidney cancer.

The rearrangement links TRBV6-1 to TRBJ2-7; 12 positions agree with TRBD1. Unmatched junction bases numbered 10, after V lost 7 bases and J lost 6 bases. The CDR3 is 15 amino acids. From germline, CDR1 is MNHNS and CDR2 SASEGT. CDR3 DNA: TGTGCCAGCACTGGGTGGGGGACAGGGGGCTCCGAGCAGTACTTC. As protein: CASTGWGTGGSEQYF.

The chain uses TRBV6-1 and TRBJ2-7; D is perhaps TRBD1 (5 bases). The V and J ends lost 6 bases and 3 bases respectively, with 12 bases between them. CDR3 length equals 13 residues. The germline V gene has CDR1 MNHNS and CDR2 SASEGT. CDR3 DNA: TGTGCCAGCAGAGAGACAGCCCTCTACGAGCAGTACTTC. Encoded protein: CASRETALYEQYF.

The sample holds a few counts of this clone. The CDR3 reads CSALDSYEQYF. The CDR3 region has the DNA TGCAGTGCCTTGGACAGTTACGAGCAGTACTTC. The chain carries TRBV20-1 and TRBJ2-7, with a possible D match to TRBD1 (6 bases). Trimming pared 6 bases from V and 4 bases from J, leaving 10 bases between. Germline CDR1 and CDR2: DFQATT and SNEGSKA (reference sequence). The CDR3 totals 11 residues.

The chain has TRBV30 and TRBJ1-3; D may be TRBD1 (6 bases). Germline CDR1 is GTSNPN and CDR2 is SVGIG (reference sequence). Trimming took 8 bases from V and 3 from J, leaving 11 bases between them. This CDR3 comprises 12 residues. CDR3 nucleotide sequence: TGTGCCGGAGACAGGAATGGAAACACCATATATTTT. Protein sequence: CAGDRNGNTIYF. The variable domain in full, completed from reference TRBV30 and TRBJ1-3, reads SQTIHQWPATLVQPVGSPLSLECTVEGTSNPNLYWYRQAAGRGLQLLFYSVGIGQISSEVPQNLSASRPQDRQFILSSKKLLLSDSGFYLCAGDRNGNTIYFGEGSWLTVV.

This clone appeared a single time. The rearrangement uses TRBV7-9 and TRBJ2-7; TRBD1 matches 11 bases. V shed 7 bases, J shed 2 bases, and the junction held 7 bases outside the gene matches. Per germline, CDR1 SEHNR and CDR2 FQNEAQ (reference sequence). CDR3 length: 15 amino acids. The CDR3 protein is CASTRDRGKTYEQYF. The CDR3 DNA follows: TGTGCCAGCACTCGGGACAGGGGGAAGACCTACGAGCAGTACTTC.

This chain joins TRBV27 and TRBJ1-6; a weak D match, TRBD1 (5 bases). Germline assignment: CDR1 MNHEY and CDR2 SMNVEV (reference sequence). CDR3 length equals 14 residues. The V gene lost 5 bases and the J gene lost 5 bases, with 10 bases spanning the gap. CDR3 sequence (DNA): TGTGCCAGCAGTCCCGCAGGGAATAATTCACCCCTCCACTTT. This codes for CASSPAGNNSPLHF.

This chain connects TRBV6-1 to TRBJ2-7; D may match TRBD1 or TRBD2 (5 bases each). The germline V gene has CDR1 MNHNS and CDR2 SASEGT. The CDR3 sequence is 15 residues long. Between the trimmed V and J ends, which lost 6 bases and 12 bases, there was a span of 27 bases. The CDR3 loop reads CASRNWDGGIPLGYF. The CDR3 nucleotides are TGTGCCAGCAGGAATTGGGACGGTGGAATTCCCCTAGGGTACTTC.

The J gene is TRBJ2-7, the V gene TRBV6-5; 13 nucleotides align to TRBD2. The CDR3 covers 14 residues. Germline loops: CDR1 MNHEY, CDR2 SVGAGI. V trimming: 5 bases; J trimming: 3 bases; junction bases outside the gene matches: 1. CDR3 residues: CASSRTSGGYEQYF. For the CDR3, the DNA is TGTGCCAGCAGTCGGACTAGCGGGGGCTACGAGCAGTACTTC.

In this sample, this clone turned up a few times. The chain has TRBV9 and TRBJ1-1; 8 bases line up with TRBD1. Germline CDR1 and CDR2: SGDLS and YYNGEE. V was pared by 3 bases and J by 5 bases, with 9 bases of the junction left unmatched. CDR3 length: 15 amino acids. CDR3 amino acids: CASSAGGQGRTEAFF. The DNA for the CDR3 is TGTGCCAGCAGCGCCGGTGGACAGGGAAGGACTGAAGCTTTCTTT.

The chain joins TRBV10-3 to TRBJ1-6; the D gene is possibly TRBD1 (5 bases). CDR1 ENHRY and CDR2 SYGVKD come from the germline V gene. The V gene lost 3 bases and the J gene lost 8 bases, with 8 bases spanning the gap. This CDR3 comprises 13 residues. The CDR3 bases are TGTGCCATCAGTGAACAGACAGATTCACCCCTCCACTTT. Amino acids: CAISEQTDSPLHF.

In this sample, this clone turned up once. The CDR3 is CASSYGDRTNEKLFF. CDR3 in DNA: TGTGCCAGCAGTTATGGGGACAGAACTAATGAAAAACTGTTTTTT. This chain links TRBV6-6 with TRBJ1-4, with 7 bases that match TRBD1. In germline, CDR1 is MNHNY, CDR2 SVGAGI (reference sequence). Unmatched junction bases numbered 2, after V lost 3 bases and J lost 1 base. The CDR3 consists of 15 residues.

The genes are TRBV7-6 and TRBJ2-7; TRBD2 matches at 7 bases. With 1 base clipped from V and 0 bases from J, the junction kept 6 bases outside the gene matches. CDR3 length: 16 amino acids. From germline, CDR1 is SGHVS and CDR2 FNYEAQ. The CDR3 nucleotides read TGTGCCAGCAGCTTAGGATCAGCGGGGATCTCCTACGAGCAGTACTTC. Its translation: CASSLGSAGISYEQYF.

The V gene is TRBV7-2, the J gene TRBJ1-3, with no clear D. V was trimmed by 8 bases and J by 2 bases, leaving 16 bases between them. The CDR3 extends over 15 amino acids. From germline, CDR1 is SGHTA and CDR2 FQGNSA. The chain's CDR3 is CASAHRTTAGNTIYF. The CDR3 nucleotides read TGTGCCAGCGCACACCGAACTACCGCTGGAAACACCATATATTTT.

The gene calls are TRBV29-1 and TRBJ2-3, with D perhaps matching TRBD2 (7 bases). The CDR3 consists of 14 residues. V was clipped by 8 bases and J by 2 bases, with 17 bases between them. The germline V gene has CDR1 SQVTM and CDR2 ANQGSEA. The DNA of the CDR3 is TGCAGCCTCCGAGGGGGGGCTTTCACAGATACGCAGTATTTT. Encoded protein: CSLRGGAFTDTQYF.

The rearrangement joins TRBV12-5 to TRBJ1-4; 7 nucleotides match TRBD1. The ends lost 5 bases at V and 7 bases at J; junction bases unmatched: 4. Germline values: CDR1 LGHNT, CDR2 FRNRAP. The CDR3 is 13 amino acids. In nucleotides, the CDR3 is TGTGCTAGTGGTCCACAGGGGAGTGAAAAACTGTTTTTT. Amino acid sequence: CASGPQGSEKLFF.

The chain carries TRBV6-1 and TRBJ1-2, with D possibly being TRBD1 (5 bases). Trimming pared 7 bases from V and 2 bases from J, leaving 14 bases between. The CDR3 runs to 14 residues. Germline-derived CDR1 and CDR2 are MNHNS and SASEGT. CDR3 in DNA: TGTGCCAGCACCGGGTGGGGGTCGAACTATGGCTACACCTTC. Its translation: CASTGWGSNYGYTF.

This chain links TRBV5-5 with TRBJ1-3; 7 positions match TRBD1. CDR3 length: 16 amino acids. From germline, CDR1 is SGHKS and CDR2 YYEKEE (reference sequence). Trimming took 1 base from V and 0 from J; bases not matched to a gene: 4. The CDR3 sequence: CASSLTTGSSGNTIYF. CDR3 nucleotide sequence: TGTGCCAGCAGCTTGACGACAGGGAGCTCTGGAAACACCATATATTTT.

The sample holds one count of this clone. The V call is TRBV7-2, the J call TRBJ2-7, with 7 bases fitting TRBD1. CDR1 and CDR2 from the germline V gene are SGHTA and FQGNSA. CDR3 length equals 16 residues. Trimming at V came to 5 bases and at J to 6 bases, leaving 16 bases not matched to a gene. DNA for the CDR3: TGTGCCAGCAGCCGAAGCGGAGACAGGGAATCAGGCGAGCAGTACTTC. This codes for CASSRSGDRESGEQYF.

The chain carries TRBV18 and TRBJ2-2; D remains ambiguous. V was trimmed by 3 bases and J by 3 bases, leaving 11 bases between them. CDR3 length: 15 residues. From germline, CDR1 is KGHSH and CDR2 LQKENI. The CDR3 region has the DNA TGTGCCAGCTCACCCCGGACCCCAGACACCGGGGAGCTGTTTTTT. It yields the protein CASSPRTPDTGELFF. Filled out from reference TRBV18 and TRBJ2-2, the complete variable domain reads NAGVMQNPRHLVRRRGQEARLRCSPMKGHSHVYWYRQLPEEGLKFMVYLQKENIIDESGMPKERFSAEFPKEGPSILRIQQVVRGDSAAYFCASSPRTPDTGELFFGEGSRLTVL.

V and J are TRBV2 and TRBJ2-2; D not resolved. Trimming removed 6 bases from V and 3 bases from J, with 11 bases in between. This CDR3 is built from 14 residues. Germline-derived CDR1 and CDR2 are SNHLY and FYNNEI. CDR3 loop: CASRETDDTGELFF. CDR3 DNA sequence: TGTGCCAGCAGAGAGACGGACGACACCGGGGAGCTGTTTTTT.

This chain uses TRBV5-1 with TRBJ2-2, with a possible D match to TRBD2 (5 bases). V was clipped by 3 bases and J by 2 bases, with 11 bases between them. Germline V gene lookup returns CDR1 SGHRS and CDR2 YFSETQ. This CDR3 region has 15 residues. The CDR3 nucleotides read TGCGCCAGCAGCTCGGGAACTAGAAACACCGGGGAGCTGTTTTTT. Translating it yields CASSSGTRNTGELFF.

J is TRBJ2-7 and V is TRBV19, with 9 bases that match TRBD1. The CDR3 has 14 residues. The V gene end was trimmed by 5 bases and the J gene end by 3 bases; junction bases not matched to a gene: 5. Germline V CDR1 and CDR2: LNHDA, SQIVND (reference sequence). The chain's CDR3 is CASSDRGSRYEQYF. For the CDR3, the DNA is TGTGCCAGTAGTGACAGGGGGAGCCGCTACGAGCAGTACTTC.

This clone has only a few counts. This chain joins TRBV2 and TRBJ2-7; D uncertain. V dropped 5 bases and J dropped 1 base, with 3 bases sitting between them. The CDR3 covers 11 residues. Germline V gene data show CDR1 as SNHLY and CDR2 as FYNNEI. The CDR3 bases are TGTGCCAGCAGTCGGTCCTACGAGCAGTACTTC. This translates into CASSRSYEQYF.

The V call is TRBV7-2, the J call TRBJ2-3; tentative D call: TRBD2 (6 bases). The CDR3 has 17 amino acids. The germline gives CDR1 SGHTA, CDR2 FQGNSA. V gave up 1 base and J gave up 2 bases, with 16 bases separating them. The CDR3 here is CASSLGSGSLHTDTQYF. The CDR3 nucleotides read TGTGCCAGCAGCTTAGGGTCCGGGAGCCTCCACACAGATACGCAGTATTTT.

This clone was observed a few times. The chain employs TRBV19 and TRBJ1-1; D might be TRBD1 (5 bases). Germline V gives CDR1 LNHDA, CDR2 SQIVND (reference sequence). V was shortened by 7 bases and J by 0 bases, with 15 bases between the two germline ends. This CDR3 contains 15 residues. DNA for the CDR3: TGTGCCAGTACCAGGGACGGGACTTTGAACACTGAAGCTTTCTTT. This encodes CASTRDGTLNTEAFF.

The table lists this clone with a count of one. V gene TRBV5-4 combines with J gene TRBJ1-3; D is ambiguous. The germline V and J ends were trimmed by 4 bases and 0 bases, with 11 bases remaining between them. Germline-derived CDR1 and CDR2 are SGHNT and YYREEE (reference sequence). The CDR3 consists of 15 residues. The CDR3 is CASSNSVSSGNTIYF. CDR3 coding DNA: TGTGCCAGCAGCAATTCAGTGAGCTCTGGAAACACCATATATTTT. Full variable domain (remainder filled in from reference TRBV5-4 and TRBJ1-3): ETGVTQSPTHLIKTRGQQVTLRCSSQSGHNTVSWYQQALGQGPQFIFQYYREEENGRGNFPPRFSGLQFPNYSSELNVNALELDDSALYLCASSNSVSSGNTIYFGEGSWLTVV.

The chain employs TRBV4-2 and TRBJ1-2, with D uncertain. CDR3 size: 15 residues. The ends were cut back, 0 bases at V and 5 bases at J, with 13 bases in the middle. The V gene's germline CDR1 is LGHNA and CDR2 YNFKEQ. The CDR3 reads CASSQDIERRYGYTF. In DNA, the CDR3 is TGTGCCAGCAGCCAAGATATCGAGCGAAGGTATGGCTACACCTTC.